This TCR beta chain was documented in a study of T-cell memory formation after mild COVID-19. Study information: Each donor largely had its own TCR clusters.

TCRdb redid the calling of the 5' RACE reads with MiXCR, one entry per CDR3 protein. Among roughly 150,000 distinct CDR3 sequences listed, under 30% were seen once. This CDR3 has 13 residues. Losses at the gene ends were 6 bases for V and 3 bases for J; bases not matched to a gene: 3. Germline V gene sequence: CDR1 SGHTA, CDR2 FQGTGA. This clonotype has a single count. The sequencing sample was made of PBMCs or a T cell subset sorted from them (not recorded which). This chain joins TRBV7-3 and TRBJ2-5, with TRBD2 matching over 8 bases. This clonotype was sampled from an adult woman who had mild COVID-19 (a few samples of this study predate the infection). Cell type and time point are not known. In DNA, the CDR3 is TGTGCCAGCAGTGGACTAGCAGAAGAGACCCAGTACTTC. Residues: CASSGLAEETQYF.